This T cell receptor beta chain was sequenced during a study of beta chain features in type 1 diabetes. Every bit of the isolated RNA underwent reverse transcription, so sequencing read expressed TCRB transcripts. Method: immunoSEQ multiplex PCR; TCRdb's copy keeps in-frame clones and lacks some. The sample has 900,000 or so clones; 17% are singletons. In the case of this clone: As yet, its antigen is unknown.

Findings and limits, study-wide: Whether TCRB rearrangement is influenced by HLA type was left unresolved in this analysis.

The CDR3 covers 13 residues. V lost 5 bases and J 1 base, leaving 8 bases between the germline ends. Germline values: CDR1 MDHEN, CDR2 SYDVKM. The sequence derives from a woman under 30 in good health. The chain uses TRBV28 and TRBJ2-5; a possible D gene is TRBD1 (5 bases). The sample taken for sequencing was naive CD4+ T cells from blood. The CDR3 here is CASSPDSQETQYF. The DNA of the CDR3 is TGTGCCAGCAGTCCCGACAGCCAAGAGACCCAGTACTTC. Variable domain in full (rest from reference TRBV28 and TRBJ2-5): DVKVTQSSRYLVKRTGEKVFLECVQDMDHENMFWYRQDPGLGLRLIYFSYDVKMKEKGDIPEGYSVSREKKERFSLILESASTNQTSMYLCASSPDSQETQYFGPGTRLLVL.